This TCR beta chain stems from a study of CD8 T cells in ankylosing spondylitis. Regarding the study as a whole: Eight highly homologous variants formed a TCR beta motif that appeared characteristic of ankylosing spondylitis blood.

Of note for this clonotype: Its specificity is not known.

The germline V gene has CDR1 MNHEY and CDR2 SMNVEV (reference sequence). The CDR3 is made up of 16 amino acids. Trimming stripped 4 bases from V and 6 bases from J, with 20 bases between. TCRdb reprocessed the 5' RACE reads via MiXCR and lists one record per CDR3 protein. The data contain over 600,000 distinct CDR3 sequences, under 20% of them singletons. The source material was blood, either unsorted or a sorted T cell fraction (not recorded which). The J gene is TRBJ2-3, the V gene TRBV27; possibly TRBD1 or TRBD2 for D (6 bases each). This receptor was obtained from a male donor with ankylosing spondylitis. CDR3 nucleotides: TGTGCCAGCAGTTCATTAAACAGGGAGGACCGGGATACGCAGTATTTT. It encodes CASSSLNREDRDTQYF.